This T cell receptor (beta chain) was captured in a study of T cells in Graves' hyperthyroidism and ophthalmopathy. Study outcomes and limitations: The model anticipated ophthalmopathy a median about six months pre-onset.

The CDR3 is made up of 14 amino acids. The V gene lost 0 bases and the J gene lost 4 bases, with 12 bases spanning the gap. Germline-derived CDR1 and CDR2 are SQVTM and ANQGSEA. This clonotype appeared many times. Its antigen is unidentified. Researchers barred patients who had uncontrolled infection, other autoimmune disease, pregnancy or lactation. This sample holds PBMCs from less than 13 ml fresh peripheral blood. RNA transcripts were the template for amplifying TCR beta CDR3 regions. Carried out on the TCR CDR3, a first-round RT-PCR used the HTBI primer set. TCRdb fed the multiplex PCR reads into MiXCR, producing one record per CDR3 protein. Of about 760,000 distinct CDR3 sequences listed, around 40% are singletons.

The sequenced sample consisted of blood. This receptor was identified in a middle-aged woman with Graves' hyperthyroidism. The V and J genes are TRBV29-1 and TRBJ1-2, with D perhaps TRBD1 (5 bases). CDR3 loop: CSVEERGRGYGYTF. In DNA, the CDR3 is TGCAGCGTTGAAGAGAGGGGACGGGGCTATGGCTACACCTTC.